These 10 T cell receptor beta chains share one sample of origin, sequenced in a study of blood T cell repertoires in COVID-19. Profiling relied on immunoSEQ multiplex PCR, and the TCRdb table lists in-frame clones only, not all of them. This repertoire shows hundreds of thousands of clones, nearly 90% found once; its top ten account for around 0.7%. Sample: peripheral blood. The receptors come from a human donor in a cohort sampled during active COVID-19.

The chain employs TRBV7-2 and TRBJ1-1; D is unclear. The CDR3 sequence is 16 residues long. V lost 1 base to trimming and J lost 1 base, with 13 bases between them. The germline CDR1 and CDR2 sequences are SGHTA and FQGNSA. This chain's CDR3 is CASSLGFGRSNTEAFF. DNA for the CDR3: TGTGCCAGCAGCTTAGGCTTCGGGAGGTCGAACACTGAAGCTTTCTTT.

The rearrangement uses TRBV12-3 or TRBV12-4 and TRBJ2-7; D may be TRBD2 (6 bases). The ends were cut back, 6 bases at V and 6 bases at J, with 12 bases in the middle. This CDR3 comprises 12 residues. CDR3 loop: CASRGGPGEQYF. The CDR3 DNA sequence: TGTGCCAGCAGAGGAGGGCCAGGCGAGCAGTACTTC.

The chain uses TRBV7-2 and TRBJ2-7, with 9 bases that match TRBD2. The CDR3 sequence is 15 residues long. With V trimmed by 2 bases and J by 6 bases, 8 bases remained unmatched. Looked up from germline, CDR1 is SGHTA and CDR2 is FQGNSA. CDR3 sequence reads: CASSLSGRYLLEQYF. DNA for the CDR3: TGTGCCAGCAGCTTAAGCGGGAGGTACCTCCTCGAGCAGTACTTC.

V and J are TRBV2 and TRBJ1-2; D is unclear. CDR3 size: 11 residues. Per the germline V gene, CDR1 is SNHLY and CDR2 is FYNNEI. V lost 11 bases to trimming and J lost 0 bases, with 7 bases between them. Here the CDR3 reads CAGGANYGYTF. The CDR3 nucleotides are TGTGCCGGAGGAGCTAACTATGGCTACACCTTC.

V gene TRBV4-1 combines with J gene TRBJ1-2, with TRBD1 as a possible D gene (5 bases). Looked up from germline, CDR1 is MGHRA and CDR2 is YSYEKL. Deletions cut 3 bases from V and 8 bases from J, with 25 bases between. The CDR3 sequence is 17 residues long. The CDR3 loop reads CASSHTREPRGNWGYTF. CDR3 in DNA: TGCGCCAGCAGCCACACCCGGGAACCTCGGGGGAACTGGGGCTACACCTTC.

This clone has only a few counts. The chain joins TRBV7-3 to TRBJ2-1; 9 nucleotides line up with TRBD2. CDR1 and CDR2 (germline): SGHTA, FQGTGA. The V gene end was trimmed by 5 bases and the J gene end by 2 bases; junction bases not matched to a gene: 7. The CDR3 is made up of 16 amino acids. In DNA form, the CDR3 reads TGTGCCAGCAGCGATCGAGCGGGAGGTACCTACAATGAGCAGTTCTTC. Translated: CASSDRAGGTYNEQFF.

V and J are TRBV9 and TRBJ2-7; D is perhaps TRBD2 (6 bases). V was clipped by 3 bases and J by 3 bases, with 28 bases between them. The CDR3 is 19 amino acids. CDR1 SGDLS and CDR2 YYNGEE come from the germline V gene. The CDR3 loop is CASSAYVTPRDGTGYEQYF. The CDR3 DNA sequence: TGTGCCAGCAGCGCCTACGTTACTCCGCGGGACGGAACAGGCTACGAGCAGTACTTC.

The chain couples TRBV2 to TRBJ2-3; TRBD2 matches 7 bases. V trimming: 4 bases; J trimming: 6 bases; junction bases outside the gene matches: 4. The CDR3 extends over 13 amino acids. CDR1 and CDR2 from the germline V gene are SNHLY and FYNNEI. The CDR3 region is CASSGASGDTQYF. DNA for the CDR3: TGTGCCAGCAGTGGGGCTAGCGGCGATACGCAGTATTTT.

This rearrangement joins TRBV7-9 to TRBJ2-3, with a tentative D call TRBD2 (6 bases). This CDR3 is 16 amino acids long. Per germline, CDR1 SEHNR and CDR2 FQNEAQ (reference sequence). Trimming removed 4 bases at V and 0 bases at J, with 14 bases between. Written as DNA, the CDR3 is TGTGCCAGCAGCTCCCCTGCCGGGGGAAGCACAGATACGCAGTATTTT. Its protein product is CASSSPAGGSTDTQYF.

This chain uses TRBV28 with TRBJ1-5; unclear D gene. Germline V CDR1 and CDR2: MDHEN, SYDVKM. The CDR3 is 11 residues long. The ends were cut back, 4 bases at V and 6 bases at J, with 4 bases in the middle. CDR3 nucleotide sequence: TGTGCCAGCAGTTCGGGTCAGCCCCAGCATTTT. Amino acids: CASSSGQPQHF.